This TCR beta chain stems from a study of blood T cell repertoires in COVID-19 (dated by TCRdb to the early 2020s). With regard to the full study: Samples from collaborators originated in the United States, Italy and Spain and spanned both the acute and convalescent phases of COVID-19. The repertoires were released in a freely available public database intended as a resource for research on the immune response to SARS-CoV-2. The prospective study material was composed of cDNA or gDNA derived from T cells, B-cell-depleted T cells, or PBMCs. Where HLA class I and class II types were available, the types were taken from metadata supplied by the sample provider, not from assay-based typing. Subjects who had been exposed to COVID-19, were actively infected with it, or had recovered from it provided the deeply sampled blood TCRbeta repertoires that made up the dataset. Samples were obtained from the ongoing ImmuneRACE study (first 160 participants) and from over 1,000 subjects provided by 6 global collaborators. A de-identified subject ID, COVID-19 status, age in years and sex were almost always included in the sample metadata.

The immunoSEQ Assay, a bias-controlled multiplex PCR, was used to amplify TCRbeta CDR3 regions from genomic DNA. In the source study's methods: The number of nucleated cells in each sample was estimated from the amplification of reference gene primers within the assay. To quantify the absolute abundance of each unique TCRbeta CDR3 rearrangement, sequence reads were collapsed and filtered. For each sample, productive Simpson clonality was calculated as the square root of Simpson's diversity index across productive rearrangements. In its TCRdb copy, this immuneACCESS table keeps in-frame sequences only and misses some clones. Where compared with another copy, unresolved V genes explain less than half of these, and the others have no known cause. The D gene and trimming were derived from the DNA, and the V and J assignments and clone size from that table. Recorded for this sample are 75,000 to 95,000 clones; approximately 88% of them occurred a single time. 5.8% of the sample belongs to the ten largest clones.

Relative to germline, V is 6 bases shorter and J is 9 bases shorter, with 11 bases between their ends. CDR1 is given as DFQATT and CDR2 as SNEGSKA, both from the germline V gene (reference sequence). The CDR3 runs 11 residues from the cysteine to the phenylalanine. The kept DNA is CDR3 alone, 33 bases in frame from the first base. Details on this clone: Its antigen remains undetermined. The input lacks base qualities; no much larger clone sits a single base away.

Collaborating institutions collected whole blood in K2EDTA tubes following their own protocols. For TCRbeta analysis, collaborator samples were shipped as frozen whole blood, as isolated PBMCs, or as DNA extracted from either sample type. Here is what the overall study found, with its caveats: The amount of clinical and demographic metadata varied by source and participant and was provided uncurated.

This receptor was identified in a man aged 45-65 years with active COVID-19. The sequenced material came from peripheral blood. The chain joins TRBV20-1 to TRBJ2-2; a tentative D match to TRBD1 spans 6 bases. The nucleotide sequence is given as TGCAGTGCCCAGGGGCCCCGGGAGCTGTTTTTT. Translated, it reads CSAQGPRELFF.